Many counts were recorded for the clone carrying this T cell receptor (beta chain). Antigen unknown. Documented time point: technical triplicate 3. The data derive from a study of neurological immune-mediated disorders. Study results and caveats: Expanded clones shared no CDR3 amino acid sequences across subjects, suggesting private repertoires in all groups. Patients with HTLV-1-associated myelopathy had the highest level of TCR clonal expansion, whereas patients with multiple sclerosis had the lowest level, falling beneath the level found in healthy controls.

The method for making cDNA was 5'RACE, and it used 10-nucleotide random UMIs. Over 160 million TCR-beta sequences from 15-18 subjects were obtained in each sequencing run. Using its own MiXCR run on the 5' RACE reads, TCRdb lists one record per CDR3 protein. The data show approximately 40,000 distinct CDR3 sequences, around a fifth seen once. Trimming stripped 3 bases from V and 0 bases from J, with 5 bases between. Germline CDR1 SQVTM, CDR2 ANQGSEA. The CDR3 runs to 13 residues. The source of this sequence is a man between 60 and 75 years old with HTLV-1-associated myelopathy (HAM/TSP). The rearrangement uses TRBV29-1 and TRBJ2-2, with D uncertain. Source material: PBMCs. The chain's CDR3 is CSVDTANTGELFF. CDR3 sequence (DNA): TGCAGCGTTGACACAGCGAACACCGGGGAGCTGTTTTTT.